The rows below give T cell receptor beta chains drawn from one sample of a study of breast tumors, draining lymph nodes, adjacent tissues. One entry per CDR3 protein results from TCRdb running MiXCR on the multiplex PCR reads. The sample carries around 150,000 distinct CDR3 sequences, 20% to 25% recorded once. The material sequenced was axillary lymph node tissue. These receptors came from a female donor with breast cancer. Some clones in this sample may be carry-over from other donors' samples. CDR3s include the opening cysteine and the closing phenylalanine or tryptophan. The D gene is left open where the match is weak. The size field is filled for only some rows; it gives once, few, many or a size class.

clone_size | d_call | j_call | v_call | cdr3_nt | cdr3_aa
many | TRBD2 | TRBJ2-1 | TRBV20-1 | TGCAGTGCTAGACGGACTAGCGGGAGGGCCTCCTACAATGAGCAGTTCTTC | CSARRTSGRASYNEQFF
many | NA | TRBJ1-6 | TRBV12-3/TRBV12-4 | TGTGCCAGCAGTTTAGAGAATTCACCCCTCCACTTT | CASSLENSPLHF
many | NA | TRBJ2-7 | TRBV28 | TGTGCCAGCAGTTCTCGGGGGGCCTCTGTCTACGAGCAGTACTTC | CASSSRGASVYEQYF
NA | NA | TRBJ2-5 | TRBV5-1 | TGCGCCAGCAGCTTGGCCGGCAGGCCAGAAGAGACCCAGTACTTC | CASSLAGRPEETQYF
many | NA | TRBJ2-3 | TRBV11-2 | TGTGCCAGCAACAAAGCTACTAGCACAGATACGCAGTATTTT | CASNKATSTDTQYF
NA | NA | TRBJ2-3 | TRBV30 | TGTGCCTGGAATGGGGGGCTAGGAGGTACGCAGTATTTT | CAWNGGLGGTQYF
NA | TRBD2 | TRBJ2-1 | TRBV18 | TGTGCCAGCTCCTCCGGGACTAGCGTCGCGACGGTGAATGAGCAGTTCTTC | CASSSGTSVATVNEQFF
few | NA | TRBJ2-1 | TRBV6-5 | TGTGCCAGCAGTTACGGGCAGGGATCCTACAATGAGCAGTTCTTC | CASSYGQGSYNEQFF
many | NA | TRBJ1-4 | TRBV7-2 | TGTGCCAGCAGCTTAAAGGTCTGGGGGGCGTCTAATGAAAAACTGTTTTTT | CASSLKVWGASNEKLFF
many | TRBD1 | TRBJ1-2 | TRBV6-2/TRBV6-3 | TGTGCCAGCAGTTACGACCTGCAGGGGGCTGTGTATGGCTACACCTTC | CASSYDLQGAVYGYTF
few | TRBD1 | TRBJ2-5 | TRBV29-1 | TGCAGCGCCCGAGGGGGACAGGCAATGTACCAAGAGACCCAGTACTTC | CSARGGQAMYQETQYF
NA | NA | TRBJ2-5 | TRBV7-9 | TGTGCCAGCAGCCGCAGGGGACTTCGAGAGACCCAGTACTTC | CASSRRGLRETQYF
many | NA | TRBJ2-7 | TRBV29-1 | TGCAGCGTTAGACCTTCCGGGCAGGGGTCCTACGAGCAGTACTTC | CSVRPSGQGSYEQYF
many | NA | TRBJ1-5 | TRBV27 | TGTGCCAGCAGTTCCCAAGGGTTCGATCAGCCCCAGCATTTT | CASSSQGFDQPQHF
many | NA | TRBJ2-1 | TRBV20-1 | TGCAGTATGACGCCGGTGGGGCACAATGAGCAGTTCTTC | CSMTPVGHNEQFF
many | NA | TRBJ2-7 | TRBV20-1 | TGCAGTGCTAGAGATTACGGGGCGGGAGAGCAGTACTTC | CSARDYGAGEQYF
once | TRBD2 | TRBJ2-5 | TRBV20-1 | TGCAGTGCCAGAGCGGCCAGCGGGAGAGCCTATGAGACCCAGTACTTC | CSARAASGRAYETQYF
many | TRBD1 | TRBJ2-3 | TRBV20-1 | TGCAGTGCTCCGGGACAGGGTACCGCAGATACGCAGTATTTT | CSAPGQGTADTQYF
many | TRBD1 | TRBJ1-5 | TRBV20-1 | TGCAGTGCTCTTGACAGGGGGCTTCCGAATCAGCCCCAGCATTTT | CSALDRGLPNQPQHF
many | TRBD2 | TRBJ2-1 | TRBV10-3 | TGTGCCATCAGCGAAGTCCCCTTAAATCGGCGGGAGACCTACAATGAGCAGTTCTTC | CAISEVPLNRRETYNEQFF
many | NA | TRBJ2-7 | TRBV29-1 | TGCAGCGTTAGTCACCTGAGCTCCTACGAGCAGTACTTC | CSVSHLSSYEQYF
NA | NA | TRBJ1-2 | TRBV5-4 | TGTGCCAGCAGCTTGTCCCCAGTGGAGGTATATGGCTACACCTTC | CASSLSPVEVYGYTF
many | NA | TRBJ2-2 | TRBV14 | TGTGCCAGCAGCCAGTTTTACACCGGGGAGCTGTTTTTT | CASSQFYTGELFF
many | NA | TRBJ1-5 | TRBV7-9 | TGTGCCAGCAGCTTGTCCAAGGAGGTTGAAAATCAGCCCCAGCATTTT | CASSLSKEVENQPQHF
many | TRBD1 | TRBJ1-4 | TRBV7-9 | TGTGCCAGCAGCTCTACAGGGGCAACTAATGAAAAACTGTTTTTT | CASSSTGATNEKLFF
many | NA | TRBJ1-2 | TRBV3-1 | TGTGCCAGCAGCCAAGGGTCAGCTTCTTCCTATGGCTACACCTTC | CASSQGSASSYGYTF
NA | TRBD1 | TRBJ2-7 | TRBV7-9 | TGTGCCAGCAGCCCTAGGACAGGGGGCGTTAAGCAGTACTTC | CASSPRTGGVKQYF
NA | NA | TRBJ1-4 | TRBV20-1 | TGCAGTGCCCGGGACATGGAGAATGAAAAACTGTTTTTT | CSARDMENEKLFF
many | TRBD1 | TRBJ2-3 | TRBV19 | TGTGCCAGTAGGACTACAGGGGTTGGGACAGATACGCAGTATTTT | CASRTTGVGTDTQYF
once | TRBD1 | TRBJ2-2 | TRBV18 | TGTGCCAGCTCACCAAGGTTACCGGGACAGGGAATCACCGGGGAGCTGTTTTTT | CASSPRLPGQGITGELFF
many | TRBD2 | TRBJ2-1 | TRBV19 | TGTGCCAGTAGTAAGACTAGCGGGAGAGGAAATGAGCAGTTCTTC | CASSKTSGRGNEQFF
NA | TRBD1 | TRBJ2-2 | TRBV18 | TGTGCCAGCTCACCAACCCGACAGGGGGCCGGGGAGCTGTTTTTT | CASSPTRQGAGELFF
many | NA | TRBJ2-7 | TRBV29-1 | TGCAGCGTTCGGGGTCCGGAGATGGGCAGTTACGAGCAGTACTTC | CSVRGPEMGSYEQYF
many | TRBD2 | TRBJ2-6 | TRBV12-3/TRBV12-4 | TGTGCCAGCAGTTTAGGGTCGGGGGGGGGTCCTGGGGCCAACGTCCTGACTTTC | CASSLGSGGGPGANVLTF
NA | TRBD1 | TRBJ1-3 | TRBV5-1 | TGCGCCAGCAGCCTGGGCGGACAGGCGGGCTCTGGAGACACCATATATTTT | CASSLGGQAGSGDTIYF
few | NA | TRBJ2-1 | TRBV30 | TGTGCCTGGAAAGGCCTCGGGTTCAATGAGCAGTTCTTC | CAWKGLGFNEQFF
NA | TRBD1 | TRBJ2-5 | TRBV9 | TGTGCCAGCAGCGACCACTCCGGGACAGGGGTAGAGACCCAGTACTTC | CASSDHSGTGVETQYF
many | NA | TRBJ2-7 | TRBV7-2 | TGTGCCAGCAGAGATCGCAGGGGTGCTTACGAGCAGTACTTC | CASRDRRGAYEQYF
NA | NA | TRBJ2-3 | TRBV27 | TGTGCCAGCAGTCTTATAGGGGGTGGGGCGGATACAGATACGCAGTATTTT | CASSLIGGGADTDTQYF
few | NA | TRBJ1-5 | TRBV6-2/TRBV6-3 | TGTGCCAGCAGTCGCCTTGGGGTTACCAATCAGCCCCAGCATTTT | CASSRLGVTNQPQHF
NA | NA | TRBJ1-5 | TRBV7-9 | TGTGCCAGCAGCTTAGTCGACGGGCCCCAGCATTTT | CASSLVDGPQHF